Following are 28 T cell receptor beta chains from one sample sequenced in a study of breast tumors, draining lymph nodes, adjacent tissues. MiXCR was run by TCRdb on the multiplex PCR reads, yielding one entry per CDR3 protein. The sample holds roughly 100,000 distinct CDR3 sequences, less than 40% seen once. Axillary draining lymph nodes of breast cancer patients supplied the node samples. The sequencing sample was made of axillary lymph node tissue. These receptors were taken from a female donor with breast cancer. Some clones in this sample may be carry-over from other donors' samples.

With respect to this clonotype: A much larger clone differs by one base, so this may be a read error. The CDR3 bases are TGTGCCAGCAGCTCGGGACTAGCGGGAATAGACAATGAGCAGTTCTTC. Amino acids: CASSSGLAGIDNEQFF. The chain carries TRBV5-4 and TRBJ2-1, with 13 bases lining up with TRBD2. CDR1 SGHNT and CDR2 YYREEE come from the germline V gene (reference sequence). The CDR3 has 16 amino acids. Trimming took 3 bases from V and 5 from J; bases not matched to a gene: 5.

This clonotype was observed at least ten times. The chain links TRBV2 to TRBJ2-1; 13 bases map to TRBD2. Trimming cost V 4 bases and J 7 bases; bases outside gene matches: 4. There are 15 residues in the CDR3. Germline V lookup: CDR1 SNHLY, CDR2 FYNNEI. The CDR3 DNA reads TGTGCCAGCAGTGGAGGGACTAGCGGGGCAAATGAGCAGTTCTTC. It yields the protein CASSGGTSGANEQFF.

This clonotype was observed many times. The V and J genes are TRBV29-1 and TRBJ1-2; the match to TRBD1 covers 11 bases. V trimming: 1 base; J trimming: 4 bases; junction bases outside the gene matches: 5. This CDR3 has 15 amino acids. Germline values: CDR1 SQVTM, CDR2 ANQGSEA. The CDR3 DNA follows: TGCAGCGTTGAAGGGAGGACAGGGGGCCTCTATGGCTACACCTTC. Translated, it gives CSVEGRTGGLYGYTF.

J is TRBJ2-2 and V is TRBV7-9; TRBD2 matches 8 bases. With 1 base clipped from V and 4 bases from J, the junction kept 5 bases outside the gene matches. The CDR3 is 16 amino acids. CDR1 and CDR2 from the germline V gene are SEHNR and FQNEAQ (reference sequence). The CDR3: CASSLVRGGRTGELFF. CDR3 coding DNA: TGTGCCAGCAGCTTAGTACGGGGGGGGCGCACCGGGGAGCTGTTTTTT.

This clonotype was counted many times. This chain connects TRBV11-2 to TRBJ2-7; perhaps TRBD2 as D (5 bases). Trimming took 1 base from V and 0 from J, leaving 16 bases between them. This CDR3 region has 17 residues. In germline, CDR1 is SGHAT, CDR2 FQNNGV. The CDR3 here is CASSLGLTKFSSYEQYF. Here the CDR3 DNA reads TGTGCCAGCAGCTTAGGACTAACAAAGTTTAGCTCCTACGAGCAGTACTTC.

This clonotype has at least ten counts. The chain uses TRBV27 and TRBJ2-7; possible D gene TRBD1, 5 bases. CDR1 and CDR2 (germline): MNHEY, SMNVEV (reference sequence). The CDR3 is 14 amino acids. Trimming left V 5 bases short and J 5 bases short, with 16 bases between. CDR3 nucleotides: TGTGCCAGCAGTCTATTAGGGTCAGGGAACGAGCAGTACTTC. Protein: CASSLLGSGNEQYF.

The table lists this clonotype with a few counts. The chain recombines TRBV28 with TRBJ1-5; 7 nucleotides align to TRBD1. The CDR3 is 13 amino acids. V trimming: 3 bases; J trimming: 9 bases; junction bases outside the gene matches: 5. Per germline, CDR1 MDHEN and CDR2 SYDVKM. The CDR3 nucleotides read TGTGCCAGCAGTTTCAACAGGGGATGGCCCCAGCATTTT. This codes for CASSFNRGWPQHF.

This clonotype was seen at least ten times. The gene calls are TRBV2 and TRBJ1-5; D may be TRBD1 (5 bases). CDR3 length: 16 amino acids. Germline loops: CDR1 SNHLY, CDR2 FYNNEI. With 6 bases removed from V and 6 bases from J, the gap between germline ends came to 21 bases. CDR3 amino acids: CASSAVGKRGRQPQHF. CDR3 nucleotide sequence: TGTGCCAGCAGCGCGGTTGGAAAGAGGGGACGTCAGCCCCAGCATTTT.

This clonotype was recorded many times. The rearrangement links TRBV7-2 to TRBJ2-4; TRBD1 might be the D (5 bases). Germline assignment: CDR1 SGHTA and CDR2 FQGNSA. The CDR3 totals 13 residues. Deletions cut 3 bases from V and 13 bases from J, with 16 bases between. The DNA for the CDR3 is TGTGCCAGCAGCTTGGGGCAGGGCCCCCAACAGTACTTC. Its protein is CASSLGQGPQQYF.

This clonotype was counted only a few times. A much larger clone differs by one base, so this may be a read error. V and J are TRBV9 and TRBJ1-2; TRBD1 aligns across 8 bases. This CDR3 has 15 residues. Germline CDR1 SGDLS, CDR2 YYNGEE. CDR3 in DNA: TGTGCCAGCAGCGTAGAGGCAGGGGGCGGCTATGGCTCCACCTTC. Translating gives CASSVEAGGGYGSTF.

The chain uses TRBV6-4 and TRBJ2-6, with D tentatively TRBD2 (6 bases). Per the germline V gene, CDR1 is MRHNA and CDR2 is SNTAGT. The CDR3 has 15 amino acids. The V end lost 4 bases, the J end lost 6 bases, and 13 bases lay between the germline ends. The CDR3 DNA follows: TGTGCCAGCAGTGTACTAGGAGGGTTGGCCAACGTCCTGACTTTC. This sequence encodes CASSVLGGLANVLTF.

This clonotype has ten or more counts. The chain has TRBV4-1 and TRBJ2-2, with TRBD2 matching 13 bases. Germline V gene data show CDR1 as MGHRA and CDR2 as YSYEKL. The length of the CDR3 is 16 residues. The junction had 2 bases not matched to a gene; V was cut back by 2 bases and J by 5 bases. The CDR3 bases are TGCGCCAGCAGCCAACCGGGACTAGCGGGGACCGGGGAGCTGTTTTTT. It specifies CASSQPGLAGTGELFF.

The table lists this clonotype with many counts. The rearrangement uses TRBV7-2 and TRBJ1-4; no firm D call. The CDR3 runs 15 residues. CDR1 SGHTA and CDR2 FQGNSA come from the germline V gene. V was clipped by 3 bases and J by 4 bases, with 12 bases between them. CDR3 in DNA: TGTGCCAGCAGCTTTCAATCTTCGAATAATGAAAAACTGTTTTTT. Residues: CASSFQSSNNEKLFF.

Ten or more counts support this clonotype. The V and J genes are TRBV4-1 and TRBJ1-2; 9 bases are shared with TRBD1. V gave up 3 bases and J gave up 8 bases; unmatched junction bases: 10. The CDR3 totals 15 residues. Germline CDR1 reads MGHRA; CDR2 reads YSYEKL. CDR3 amino acids: CASSQGWDRVGGYTF. Written as DNA, the CDR3 is TGCGCCAGCAGCCAGGGCTGGGACAGGGTTGGCGGCTACACCTTC.

This clonotype occurred many times. The chain links TRBV6-4 to TRBJ1-5; D not certain. The germline V and J ends were trimmed by 4 bases and 5 bases, with 9 bases remaining between them. The CDR3 has 13 amino acids. Germline V CDR1 and CDR2: MRHNA, SNTAGT. CDR3 sequence: CASSVGRDQPQHF. CDR3 coding DNA: TGTGCCAGCAGTGTTGGGAGGGATCAGCCCCAGCATTTT.

As concerns this clonotype: Just one base apart from a much larger clone, this may be a read error. The chain joins TRBV6-5 to TRBJ2-1, with no clear D. V was shortened by 5 bases and J by 4 bases, with 15 bases between the two germline ends. CDR3 length: 15 amino acids. The germline CDR1 and CDR2 sequences are MNHEY and SVGAGI. CDR3 in amino acids: CASSHSRLVYNEQFF. Here the CDR3 DNA reads TGTGCCAGCAGTCACAGTAGGCTAGTTTACAATGAGCAGTTCTTC.

In its sample, this clonotype was seen many times. The chain carries TRBV5-1 and TRBJ2-1; D may be TRBD1 or TRBD2 (5 bases each). Germline CDR1 SGHRS, CDR2 YFSETQ. Deletions cut 4 bases from V and 2 bases from J, with 13 bases between. The CDR3 runs to 15 residues. CDR3: CASSPFEGTYNEQFF. CDR3 coding DNA: TGCGCCAGCAGCCCGTTCGAGGGGACCTACAATGAGCAGTTCTTC.

The V call is TRBV9, the J call TRBJ1-1; 8 nucleotides match TRBD1. Germline-derived CDR1 and CDR2 are SGDLS and YYNGEE. The V segment lost 4 bases and the J segment 11 bases; nucleotides outside the gene matches: 13. The CDR3 totals 14 residues. For the CDR3, the DNA is TGTGCCAGCAGCCCCCAGGGGGCAGGGGGTCTGGCTTTCTTT. Translating gives CASSPQGAGGLAFF.

This clonotype was counted at least ten times. The genes are TRBV25-1 and TRBJ1-2; D ambiguous. Germline assignment: CDR1 MGHDK and CDR2 SYGVNS. This CDR3 is 13 amino acids long. The V gene lost 0 bases and the J gene lost 8 bases, with 10 bases spanning the gap. CDR3 sequence (DNA): TGTGCCAGCAGTGAATACCCCTCTAGGGGCTACACCTTC. As protein: CASSEYPSRGYTF.

This clonotype occurred many times. J is TRBJ1-1 and V is TRBV20-1, with 8 bases fitting TRBD1. The CDR3 extends over 14 amino acids. The V gene's germline CDR1 is DFQATT and CDR2 SNEGSKA (reference sequence). With 5 bases clipped from V and 3 bases from J, the junction kept 8 bases outside the gene matches. The CDR3 loop is CSASRGTGYTEAFF. Here the CDR3 DNA reads TGCAGTGCTTCCCGTGGGACAGGTTACACTGAAGCTTTCTTT.

This chain uses TRBV11-2 with TRBJ2-7; the D gene is possibly TRBD1 (5 bases). The V gene lost 2 bases and the J gene lost 6 bases, with 11 bases spanning the gap. The CDR3 is 13 amino acids. Germline lookup yields CDR1 SGHAT and CDR2 FQNNGV. Here the CDR3 reads CASSLPRGGEQYF. In DNA form, the CDR3 reads TGTGCCAGCAGCTTACCAAGGGGTGGCGAGCAGTACTTC.

Many counts were recorded for this clonotype. The rearrangement uses TRBV6-5 and TRBJ2-1, with D possibly being TRBD1 or TRBD2 (5 bases each). Trimming stripped 2 bases from V and 1 base from J, with 6 bases between. Germline CDR1 reads MNHEY; CDR2 reads SVGAGI. This CDR3 spans 14 amino acids. The CDR3 loop is CASSYEGSYNEQFF. The CDR3 DNA reads TGTGCCAGCAGTTACGAGGGGTCCTACAATGAGCAGTTCTTC.

This clonotype was seen repeatedly, ten times or more. This sequence joins TRBV27 and TRBJ1-2; 8 bases fit TRBD1. The CDR3 runs to 14 residues. Trimming took 4 bases from V and 4 from J; bases not matched to a gene: 5. Germline V gene data show CDR1 as MNHEY and CDR2 as SMNVEV (reference sequence). CDR3 bases: TGTGCCAGCAGTTCCCGGACAGGGCCCTATGGCTACACCTTC. Translated, it gives CASSSRTGPYGYTF.

This clonotype has just a few counts. This sequence joins TRBV7-9 and TRBJ2-1; 10 bases are shared with TRBD2. CDR1 and CDR2 from the germline V gene are SEHNR and FQNEAQ (reference sequence). The trim removed 6 bases at V and 8 bases at J, leaving 13 bases unmatched. This CDR3 has 16 amino acids. Written as DNA, the CDR3 is TGTGCCAGCAGAATAGTCAATAGCGGGAGGATTGATGAGCAGTTCTTC. This encodes CASRIVNSGRIDEQFF.

This clonotype was picked up many times. The gene calls are TRBV6-5 and TRBJ1-2; D is uncertain. Germline CDR1 and CDR2: MNHEY and SVGAGI. The CDR3 has 13 residues. Deletions cut 5 bases from V and 3 bases from J, with 10 bases between. In nucleotides, the CDR3 is TGTGCCAGCAGTCACCGTCGGGACTATGGCTACACCTTC. It encodes CASSHRRDYGYTF.

This clonotype was seen ten or more times. The gene calls are TRBV20-1 and TRBJ1-1; a weak D match, TRBD1 (6 bases). The germline V gene encodes CDR1 DFQATT and CDR2 SNEGSKA (reference sequence). CDR3 length: 14 residues. V shed 6 bases and J shed 1 base, with 15 bases lying between them. The CDR3 DNA sequence: TGCAGTGCAAGACGGCAGGGGTCGAACACTGAAGCTTTCTTT. Its protein product is CSARRQGSNTEAFF.

This clonotype has a single count. It may be a read error: a sequence one base away is much more abundant. The chain is built from TRBV5-4 and TRBJ2-2, with D unclear. This CDR3 contains 14 residues. CDR1 and CDR2 (germline): SGHNT, YYREEE (reference sequence). Trimming left V 6 bases short and J 0 bases short, with 9 bases between. In DNA form, the CDR3 reads TGTGCCAGCAATCTTTGGGCGAACACCGGGGAGCTGTTTTTT. As protein: CASNLWANTGELFF.

This clonotype came up many times. The genes are TRBV4-1 and TRBJ2-5; 8 bases agree with TRBD2. CDR3 length: 15 amino acids. Per the germline V gene, CDR1 is MGHRA and CDR2 is YSYEKL. The trim removed 0 bases at V and 7 bases at J, leaving 7 bases unmatched. The CDR3 is CASSQDRGGGGTQYF. The CDR3 bases are TGCGCCAGCAGCCAAGACCGGGGGGGCGGGGGGACCCAGTACTTC.